This TCR beta chain derives from a study of cytotoxic CD8 clonotypes in ibrutinib-treated CLL. Study background: The patient breakdown showed roughly 10 relapsed/refractory and some 16 treatment-naive cases, with 17 IGHV unmutated. The study, taken as a whole, reports: Baseline clonality exceeded age-matched healthy donors and tracked circulating CD8+ T-cell counts. Clonality grew at ibrutinib response; at progression, it decreased back toward baseline.

TCRdb keeps only in-frame clones here, not all; method: immunoSEQ multiplex PCR. The sample contains about 130,000 clones, around 80% of which appear only once. As regards this clone: Antigen specificity is unknown.

V lost 0 bases and J lost 8, with 16 bases in between. The CDR3 has 15 residues. Germline values: CDR1 MNHEY, CDR2 SVGAGI. Approximately 1.8 micrograms of genomic DNA came from cryopreserved PBMCs for TCR beta libraries. The chain uses TRBV6-5 and TRBJ1-2; no reliable D call. The sequences come from PBMCs, collected after 12 months of ibrutinib treatment. The origin of this receptor is a human donor with chronic lymphocytic leukemia. CDR3: CASSYSNNPFLGYTF. In nucleotides, the CDR3 is TGTGCCAGCAGTTACTCGAACAACCCCTTCTTGGGCTACACCTTC.